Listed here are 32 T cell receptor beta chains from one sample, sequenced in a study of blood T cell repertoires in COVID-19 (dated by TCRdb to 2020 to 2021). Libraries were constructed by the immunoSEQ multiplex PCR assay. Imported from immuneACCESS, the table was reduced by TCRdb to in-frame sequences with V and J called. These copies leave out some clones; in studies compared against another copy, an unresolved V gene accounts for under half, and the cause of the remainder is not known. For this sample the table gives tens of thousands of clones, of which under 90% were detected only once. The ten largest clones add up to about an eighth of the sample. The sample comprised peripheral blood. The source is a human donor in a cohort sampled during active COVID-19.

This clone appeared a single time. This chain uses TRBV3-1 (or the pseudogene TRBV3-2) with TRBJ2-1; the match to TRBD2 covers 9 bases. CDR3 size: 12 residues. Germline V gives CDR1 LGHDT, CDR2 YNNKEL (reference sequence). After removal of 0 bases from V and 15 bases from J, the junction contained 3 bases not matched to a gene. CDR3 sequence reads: CASSQDGRGGFF. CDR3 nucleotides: TGTGCCAGCAGCCAAGATGGGCGGGGGGGGTTCTTC.

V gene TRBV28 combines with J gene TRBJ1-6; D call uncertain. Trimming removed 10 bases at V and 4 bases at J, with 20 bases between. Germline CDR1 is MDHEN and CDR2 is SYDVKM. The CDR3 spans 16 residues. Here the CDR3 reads CATTNRGRRYNSPLHF. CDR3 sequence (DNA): TGTGCCACCACCAACCGCGGGCGCAGATATAATTCACCCCTCCACTTT.

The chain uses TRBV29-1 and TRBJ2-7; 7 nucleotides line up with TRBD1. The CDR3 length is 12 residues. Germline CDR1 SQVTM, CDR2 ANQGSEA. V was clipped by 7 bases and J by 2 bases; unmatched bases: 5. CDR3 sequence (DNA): TGCAGCGCAAATACAGGGGCCTACGAGCAGTACTTC. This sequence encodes CSANTGAYEQYF.

CDR3 protein: CASSQEGVTRGSPLHF. The CDR3 region has the DNA TGTGCCAGCAGCCAAGAAGGGGTAACCCGTGGGTCACCCCTCCACTTT. This chain connects TRBV14 to TRBJ1-6, with D perhaps matching TRBD1 (5 bases). This CDR3 comprises 16 residues. Germline V gene sequence: CDR1 SGHDN, CDR2 FVKESK. V lost 0 bases to trimming and J lost 10 bases, with 16 bases between them.

The CDR3 DNA is TGTGCCAGCAGTTTTCAGGGTGTCTACGAGCAGTACTTC. Amino acid sequence: CASSFQGVYEQYF. The chain links TRBV12-3 or TRBV12-4 to TRBJ2-7; TRBD1 is a possible D gene (5 bases). The ends were cut back, 3 bases at V and 3 bases at J, with 9 bases in the middle. This CDR3 is 13 amino acids long.

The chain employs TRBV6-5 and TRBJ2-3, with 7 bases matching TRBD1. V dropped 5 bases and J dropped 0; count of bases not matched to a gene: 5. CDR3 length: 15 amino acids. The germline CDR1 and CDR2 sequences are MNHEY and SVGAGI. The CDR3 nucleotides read TGTGCCAGCAGTAGGGGGCAGGTTAGCACAGATACGCAGTATTTT. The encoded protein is CASSRGQVSTDTQYF.

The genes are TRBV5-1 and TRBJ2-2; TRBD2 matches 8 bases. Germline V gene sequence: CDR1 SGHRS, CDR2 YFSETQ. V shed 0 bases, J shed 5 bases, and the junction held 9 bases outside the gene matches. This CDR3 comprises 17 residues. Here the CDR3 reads CASSLAGYGGATGELFF. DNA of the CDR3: TGCGCCAGCAGCTTGGCCGGGTACGGGGGGGCGACCGGGGAGCTGTTTTTT.

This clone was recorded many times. The CDR3 reads CASSRASGGQPQHF. In DNA form, the CDR3 reads TGTGCCAGCAGCCGCGCCTCTGGCGGACAGCCCCAGCATTTT. J is TRBJ1-5 and V is TRBV6-5; D gene ambiguous. The V end lost 6 bases, the J end lost 7 bases, and 16 bases lay between the germline ends. CDR1 and CDR2 (germline): MNHEY, SVGAGI. The CDR3 sequence is 14 residues long.

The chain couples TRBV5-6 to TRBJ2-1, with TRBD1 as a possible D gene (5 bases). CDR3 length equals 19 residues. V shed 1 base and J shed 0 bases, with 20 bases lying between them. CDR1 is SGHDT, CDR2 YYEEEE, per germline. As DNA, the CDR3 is TGTGCCAGCAGCTTGTATTTCGGCAGGGTGGGAAGCTCCTACAATGAGCAGTTCTTC. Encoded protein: CASSLYFGRVGSSYNEQFF. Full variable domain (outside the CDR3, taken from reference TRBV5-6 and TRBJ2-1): DAGVTQSPTHLIKTRGQQVTLRCSPKSGHDTVSWYQQALGQGPQFIFQYYEEEERQRGNFPDRFSGHQFPNYSSELNVNALLLGDSALYLCASSLYFGRVGSSYNEQFFGPGTRLTVL.

The CDR3 DNA reads TGTGCCAGCAGCGTCGGGACAGTTCCTGGAAACACCATATATTTT. As protein: CASSVGTVPGNTIYF. The J gene is TRBJ1-3, the V gene TRBV5-4; TRBD1 matches at 7 bases. Germline V gene data show CDR1 as SGHNT and CDR2 as YYREEE (reference sequence). The CDR3 has 15 residues. V lost 4 bases to trimming and J lost 2 bases; unmatched junction nucleotides: 6.

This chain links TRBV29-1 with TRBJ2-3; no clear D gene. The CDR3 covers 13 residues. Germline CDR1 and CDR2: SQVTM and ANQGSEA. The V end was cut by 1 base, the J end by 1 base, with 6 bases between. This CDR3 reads CSVEVLRTDTQYF. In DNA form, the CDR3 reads TGCAGCGTTGAAGTTCTCCGCACAGATACGCAGTATTTT.

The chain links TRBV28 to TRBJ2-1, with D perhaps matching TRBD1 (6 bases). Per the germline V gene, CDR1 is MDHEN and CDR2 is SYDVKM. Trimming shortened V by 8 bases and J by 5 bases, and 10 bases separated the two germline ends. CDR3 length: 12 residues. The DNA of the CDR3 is TGTGCCAGCCTCAGGGGACACAATGAGCAGTTCTTC. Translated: CASLRGHNEQFF.

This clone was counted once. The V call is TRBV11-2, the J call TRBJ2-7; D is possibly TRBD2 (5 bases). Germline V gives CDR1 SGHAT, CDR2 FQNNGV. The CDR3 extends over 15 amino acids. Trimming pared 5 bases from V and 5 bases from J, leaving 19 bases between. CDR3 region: CASSNPQRSRDEQYF. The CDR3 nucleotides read TGTGCCAGCAGCAACCCGCAGCGGTCGCGGGACGAGCAGTACTTC.

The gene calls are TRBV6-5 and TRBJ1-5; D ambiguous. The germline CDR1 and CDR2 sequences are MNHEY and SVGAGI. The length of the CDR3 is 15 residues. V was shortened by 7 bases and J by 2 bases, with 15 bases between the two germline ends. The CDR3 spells CASIGPFGGNQPQHF. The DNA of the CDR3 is TGTGCCAGCATTGGGCCATTTGGTGGCAATCAGCCCCAGCATTTT.

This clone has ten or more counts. The chain's CDR3 is CASTNSGGGLYGYTF. The CDR3 DNA reads TGTGCCAGCACCAACTCAGGGGGCGGACTGTACGGCTACACCTTC. This chain joins TRBV6-6 and TRBJ1-2; 8 bases agree with TRBD1. The V gene end was trimmed by 7 bases and the J gene end by 8 bases; junction bases not matched to a gene: 15. CDR3 length equals 15 residues. Germline V gene data show CDR1 as MNHNY and CDR2 as SVGAGI (reference sequence).

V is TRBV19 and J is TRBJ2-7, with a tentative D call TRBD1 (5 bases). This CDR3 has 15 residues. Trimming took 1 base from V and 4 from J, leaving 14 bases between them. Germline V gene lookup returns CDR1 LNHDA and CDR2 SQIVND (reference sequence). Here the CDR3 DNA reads TGTGCCAGTAGTATAGCCAGGGCCCCGGGTTACGAGCAGTACTTC. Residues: CASSIARAPGYEQYF.

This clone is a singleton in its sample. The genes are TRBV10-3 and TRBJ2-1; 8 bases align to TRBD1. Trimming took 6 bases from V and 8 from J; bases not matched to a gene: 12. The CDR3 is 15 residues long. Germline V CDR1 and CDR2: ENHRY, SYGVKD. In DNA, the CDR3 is TGTGCCATCAGCCCCGGTGTTGACAGGGGCTATGAGCAGTTCTTC. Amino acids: CAISPGVDRGYEQFF.

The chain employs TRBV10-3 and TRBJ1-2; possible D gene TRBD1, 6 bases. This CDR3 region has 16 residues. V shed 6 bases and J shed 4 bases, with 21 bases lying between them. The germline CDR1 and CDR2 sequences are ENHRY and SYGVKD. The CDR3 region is CAISRDVGHPSYGYTF. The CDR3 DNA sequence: TGTGCCATCAGCCGGGACGTGGGACATCCCTCCTATGGCTACACCTTC.

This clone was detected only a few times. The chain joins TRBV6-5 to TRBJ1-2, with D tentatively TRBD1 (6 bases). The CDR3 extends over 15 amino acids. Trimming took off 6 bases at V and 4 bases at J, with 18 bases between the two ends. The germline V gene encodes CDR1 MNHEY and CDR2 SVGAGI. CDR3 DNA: TGTGCCAGCAGCGCACCGGGACAACGCGTCTATGGCTACACCTTC. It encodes CASSAPGQRVYGYTF.

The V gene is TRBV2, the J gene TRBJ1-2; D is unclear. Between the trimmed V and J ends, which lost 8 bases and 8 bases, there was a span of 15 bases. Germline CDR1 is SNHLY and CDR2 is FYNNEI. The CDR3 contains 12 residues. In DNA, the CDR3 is TGTGCCAGCGGTTGGGAGTTAGGGGGCTACACCTTC. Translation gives CASGWELGGYTF.

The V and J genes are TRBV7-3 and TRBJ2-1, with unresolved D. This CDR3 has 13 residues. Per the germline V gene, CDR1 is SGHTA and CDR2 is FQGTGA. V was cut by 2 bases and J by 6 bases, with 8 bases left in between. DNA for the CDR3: TGTGCCAGCAGCTTACATAGTTTCAATGAGCAGTTCTTC. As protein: CASSLHSFNEQFF. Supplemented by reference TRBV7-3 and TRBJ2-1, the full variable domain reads GAGVSQTPSNKVTEKGKYVELRCDPISGHTALYWYRQSLGQGPEFLIYFQGTGAADDSGLPNDRFFAVRPEGSVSTLKIQRTERGDSAVYLCASSLHSFNEQFFGPGTRLTVL.

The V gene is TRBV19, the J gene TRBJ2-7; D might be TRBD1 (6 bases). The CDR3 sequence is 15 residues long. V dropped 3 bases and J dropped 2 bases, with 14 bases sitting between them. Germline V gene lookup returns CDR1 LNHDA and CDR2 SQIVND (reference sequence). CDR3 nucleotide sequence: TGTGCCAGTAGTATTGCACTGACAGGTACCTACGAGCAGTACTTC. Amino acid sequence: CASSIALTGTYEQYF.

The CDR3 loop reads CASSLKLAGGETQYF. The DNA of the CDR3 is TGTGCCAGCAGCTTGAAACTAGCGGGGGGAGAGACCCAGTACTTC. This chain connects TRBV5-4 to TRBJ2-5; 12 bases fit TRBD2. The ends lost 1 base at V and 4 bases at J; junction bases unmatched: 2. CDR1 and CDR2 (germline): SGHNT, YYREEE (reference sequence). This CDR3 is built from 15 residues.

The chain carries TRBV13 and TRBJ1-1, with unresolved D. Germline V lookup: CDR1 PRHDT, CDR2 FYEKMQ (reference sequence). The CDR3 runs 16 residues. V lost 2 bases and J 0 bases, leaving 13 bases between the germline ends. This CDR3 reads CASSLFGGNMNTEAFF. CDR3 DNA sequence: TGTGCCAGCAGCTTATTTGGCGGTAACATGAACACTGAAGCTTTCTTT.

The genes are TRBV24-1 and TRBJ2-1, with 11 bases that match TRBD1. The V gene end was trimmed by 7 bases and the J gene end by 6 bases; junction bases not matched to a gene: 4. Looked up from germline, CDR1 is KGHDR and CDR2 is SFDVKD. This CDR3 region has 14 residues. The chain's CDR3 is CATSGDRGSNEQFF. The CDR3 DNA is TGTGCCACCAGCGGGGACAGGGGGAGCAATGAGCAGTTCTTC.

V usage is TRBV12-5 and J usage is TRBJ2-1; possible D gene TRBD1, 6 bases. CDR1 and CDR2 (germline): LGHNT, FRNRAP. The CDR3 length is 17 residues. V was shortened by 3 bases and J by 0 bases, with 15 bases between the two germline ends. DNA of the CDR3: TGTGCTAGTGGTTTTTACAGGGCTAAGAGCTCCTACAATGAGCAGTTCTTC. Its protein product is CASGFYRAKSSYNEQFF.

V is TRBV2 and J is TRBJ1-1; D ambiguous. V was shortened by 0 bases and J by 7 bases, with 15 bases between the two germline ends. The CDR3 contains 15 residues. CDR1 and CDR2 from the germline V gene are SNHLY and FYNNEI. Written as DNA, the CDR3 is TGTGCCAGCAGTGAAGCGCGTCCCAGGCGGGTTGAAGCTTTCTTT. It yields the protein CASSEARPRRVEAFF.

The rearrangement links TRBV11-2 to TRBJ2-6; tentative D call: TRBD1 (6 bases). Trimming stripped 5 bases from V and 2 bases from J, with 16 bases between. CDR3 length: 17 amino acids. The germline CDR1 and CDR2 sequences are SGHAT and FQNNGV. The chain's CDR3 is CASSVIFWDTGANVLTF. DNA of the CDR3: TGTGCCAGCAGCGTAATATTTTGGGACACTGGGGCCAACGTCCTGACTTTC. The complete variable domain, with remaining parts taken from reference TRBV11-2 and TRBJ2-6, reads EAGVAQSPRYKIIEKRQSVAFWCNPISGHATLYWYQQILGQGPKLLIQFQNNGVVDDSQLPKDRFSAERLKGVDSTLKIQPAKLEDSAVYLCASSVIFWDTGANVLTFGAGSRLTVL.

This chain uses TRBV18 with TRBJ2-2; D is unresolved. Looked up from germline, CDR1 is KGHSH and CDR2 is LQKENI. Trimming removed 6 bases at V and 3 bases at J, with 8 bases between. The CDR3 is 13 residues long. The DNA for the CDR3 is TGTGCCAGCTCCCAGGTCGACACCGGGGAGCTGTTTTTT. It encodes CASSQVDTGELFF. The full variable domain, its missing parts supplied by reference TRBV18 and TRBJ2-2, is NAGVMQNPRHLVRRRGQEARLRCSPMKGHSHVYWYRQLPEEGLKFMVYLQKENIIDESGMPKERFSAEFPKEGPSILRIQQVVRGDSAAYFCASSQVDTGELFFGEGSRLTVL.

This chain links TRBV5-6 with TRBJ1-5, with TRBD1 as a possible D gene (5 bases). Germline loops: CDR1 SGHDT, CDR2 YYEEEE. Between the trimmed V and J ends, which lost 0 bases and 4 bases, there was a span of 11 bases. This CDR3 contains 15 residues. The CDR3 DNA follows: TGTGCCAGCAGCTTGGCCGAGACAGAGAATCAGCCCCAGCATTTT. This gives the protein CASSLAETENQPQHF.

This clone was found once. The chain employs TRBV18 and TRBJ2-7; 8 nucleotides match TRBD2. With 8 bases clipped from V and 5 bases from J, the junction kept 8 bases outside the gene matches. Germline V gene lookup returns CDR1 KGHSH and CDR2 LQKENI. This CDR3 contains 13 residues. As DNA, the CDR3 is TGTGCCAGCCACGGGGGGGGCCTCCACGAGCAGTACTTC. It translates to CASHGGGLHEQYF.

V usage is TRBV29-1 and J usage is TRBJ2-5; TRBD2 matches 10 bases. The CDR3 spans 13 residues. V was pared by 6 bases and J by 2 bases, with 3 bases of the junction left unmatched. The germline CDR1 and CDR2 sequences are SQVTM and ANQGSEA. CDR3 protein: CSVRTSGQETQYF. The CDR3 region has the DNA TGCAGCGTGCGGACTAGCGGACAAGAGACCCAGTACTTC.